The 12 T cell receptor beta chains presented below share a single source sample, sequenced in a study of lymphopenia after photon versus proton radiotherapy. Libraries were prepared by immunoSEQ multiplex PCR; TCRdb keeps only in-frame clonotypes and omits some of them. The sample contains more than 45,000 clones, about 81% of which appear only once. The sample consisted of peripheral blood, taken from a patient treated with proton-based radiotherapy. The receptors derive from a man in his sixties with pancreatic cancer.

This chain connects TRBV30 to TRBJ1-5; D is uncertain. V lost 2 bases, J lost 5 bases, and 13 bases lay in between. Germline-derived CDR1 and CDR2 are GTSNPN and SVGIG (reference sequence). The CDR3 is 14 amino acids. In DNA form, the CDR3 reads TGTGCCTGGAGTCAAGGTCTCATCCATCAGCCCCAGCATTTT. Residues: CAWSQGLIHQPQHF.

This clone was recorded once. The chain carries TRBV19 and TRBJ2-4, with 7 nucleotides matching TRBD2. The CDR3 extends over 23 amino acids. With 0 bases clipped from V and 0 bases from J, the junction kept 23 bases outside the gene matches. Germline loops: CDR1 LNHDA, CDR2 SQIVND (reference sequence). The CDR3: CASSIDKRTRDYYTLIAKNIQYF. CDR3 DNA: TGTGCCAGTAGTATAGATAAAAGGACCCGGGACTACTATACTCTCATAGCCAAAAACATTCAGTACTTC. The full variable domain, in which reference TRBV19 and TRBJ2-4 provide the parts outside the CDR3, is DGGITQSPKYLFRKEGQNVTLSCEQNLNHDAMYWYRQDPGQGLRLIYYSQIVNDFQKGDIAEGYSVSREKKESFPLTVTSAQKNPTAFYLCASSIDKRTRDYYTLIAKNIQYFGAGTRLSVL.

This clone has a handful of counts. This chain links TRBV6-1 with TRBJ2-7, with D perhaps TRBD1 (5 bases). In germline, CDR1 is MNHNS, CDR2 SASEGT. The V and J ends lost 0 bases and 3 bases respectively, with 9 bases between them. The CDR3 is 14 amino acids. Here the CDR3 reads CASSEAGLVYEQYF. The CDR3 DNA reads as TGTGCCAGCAGTGAAGCGGGGCTAGTCTACGAGCAGTACTTC.

The chain recombines TRBV9 with TRBJ2-6, with no clear D. V shed 3 bases and J shed 0 bases, with 10 bases lying between them. CDR3 length: 16 amino acids. The germline gives CDR1 SGDLS, CDR2 YYNGEE. This CDR3 is CASSGPQSSGANVLTF. DNA for the CDR3: TGTGCCAGCAGCGGACCACAGAGCTCTGGGGCCAACGTCCTGACTTTC.

J is TRBJ2-5 and V is TRBV5-6; possibly TRBD1 for D (6 bases). Germline-derived CDR1 and CDR2 are SGHDT and YYEEEE. The CDR3 has 14 residues. V lost 2 bases and J lost 4, with 12 bases in between. The CDR3: CASSLQGVTETQYF. The CDR3 DNA is TGTGCCAGCAGCTTACAGGGTGTGACAGAGACCCAGTACTTC.

This clone was detected a few times. The gene calls are TRBV19 and TRBJ1-2; D unresolved. This CDR3 contains 17 residues. CDR1 LNHDA and CDR2 SQIVND come from the germline V gene (reference sequence). The germline V and J ends were trimmed by 6 bases and 3 bases, with 23 bases remaining between them. The CDR3 loop is CASSRGRPSHLDYGYTF. CDR3 in DNA: TGTGCCAGTAGCCGGGGAAGGCCATCACATCTTGACTATGGCTACACCTTC.

This chain connects TRBV4-1 to TRBJ1-5, with 10 bases that match TRBD1. The CDR3 has 16 amino acids. V was pared by 0 bases and J by 7 bases, with 6 bases of the junction left unmatched. Per the germline V gene, CDR1 is MGHRA and CDR2 is YSYEKL. CDR3 nucleotides: TGCGCCAGCAGCCAAGAGGGGACAGGGGTGCGACAGCCCCAGCATTTT. Translating it yields CASSQEGTGVRQPQHF.

J is TRBJ1-4 and V is TRBV28; D uncertain. Germline V gene data show CDR1 as MDHEN and CDR2 as SYDVKM. The CDR3 length is 11 residues. Trimming removed 5 bases at V and 6 bases at J, with 4 bases between. DNA for the CDR3: TGTGCCAGCAGTCTCGATGAAAAACTGTTTTTT. Amino acid sequence: CASSLDEKLFF.

V usage is TRBV4-3 and J usage is TRBJ1-2; D uncertain. Germline V gene sequence: CDR1 LGHNA, CDR2 YSLEER. This CDR3 spans 15 amino acids. The V and J ends lost 3 bases and 0 bases respectively, with 11 bases between them. The CDR3 loop reads CASSHTVLANYGYTF. In DNA, the CDR3 is TGCGCCAGCAGCCACACAGTACTAGCTAACTATGGCTACACCTTC.

The chain employs TRBV28 and TRBJ1-2, with 10 nucleotides matching TRBD1. V lost 10 bases to trimming and J lost 3 bases; unmatched junction nucleotides: 11. This CDR3 spans 15 amino acids. Germline assignment: CDR1 MDHEN and CDR2 SYDVKM. DNA for the CDR3: TGTGCCATATGGGACAGGGGCGGGCGGGACTATGGCTACACCTTC. It is translated as CAIWDRGGRDYGYTF.

This clone showed up just once. The chain has TRBV28 and TRBJ1-2; no reliable D call. The length of the CDR3 is 15 residues. V lost 5 bases and J lost 0, with 13 bases in between. The germline CDR1 and CDR2 sequences are MDHEN and SYDVKM. CDR3 in amino acids: CASSDRAGSNYGYTF. The CDR3 nucleotides are TGTGCCAGCAGTGACCGTGCAGGTTCTAACTATGGCTACACCTTC.

This clone was picked up a small number of times. This chain links TRBV6-5 with TRBJ1-5; D not certain. The V and J ends lost 5 bases and 7 bases respectively, with 9 bases between them. The length of the CDR3 is 12 residues. The germline gives CDR1 MNHEY, CDR2 SVGAGI. The CDR3 DNA sequence: TGTGCCAGCAGTGCTGGTAGGCAGCCCCAGCATTTT. Protein: CASSAGRQPQHF.